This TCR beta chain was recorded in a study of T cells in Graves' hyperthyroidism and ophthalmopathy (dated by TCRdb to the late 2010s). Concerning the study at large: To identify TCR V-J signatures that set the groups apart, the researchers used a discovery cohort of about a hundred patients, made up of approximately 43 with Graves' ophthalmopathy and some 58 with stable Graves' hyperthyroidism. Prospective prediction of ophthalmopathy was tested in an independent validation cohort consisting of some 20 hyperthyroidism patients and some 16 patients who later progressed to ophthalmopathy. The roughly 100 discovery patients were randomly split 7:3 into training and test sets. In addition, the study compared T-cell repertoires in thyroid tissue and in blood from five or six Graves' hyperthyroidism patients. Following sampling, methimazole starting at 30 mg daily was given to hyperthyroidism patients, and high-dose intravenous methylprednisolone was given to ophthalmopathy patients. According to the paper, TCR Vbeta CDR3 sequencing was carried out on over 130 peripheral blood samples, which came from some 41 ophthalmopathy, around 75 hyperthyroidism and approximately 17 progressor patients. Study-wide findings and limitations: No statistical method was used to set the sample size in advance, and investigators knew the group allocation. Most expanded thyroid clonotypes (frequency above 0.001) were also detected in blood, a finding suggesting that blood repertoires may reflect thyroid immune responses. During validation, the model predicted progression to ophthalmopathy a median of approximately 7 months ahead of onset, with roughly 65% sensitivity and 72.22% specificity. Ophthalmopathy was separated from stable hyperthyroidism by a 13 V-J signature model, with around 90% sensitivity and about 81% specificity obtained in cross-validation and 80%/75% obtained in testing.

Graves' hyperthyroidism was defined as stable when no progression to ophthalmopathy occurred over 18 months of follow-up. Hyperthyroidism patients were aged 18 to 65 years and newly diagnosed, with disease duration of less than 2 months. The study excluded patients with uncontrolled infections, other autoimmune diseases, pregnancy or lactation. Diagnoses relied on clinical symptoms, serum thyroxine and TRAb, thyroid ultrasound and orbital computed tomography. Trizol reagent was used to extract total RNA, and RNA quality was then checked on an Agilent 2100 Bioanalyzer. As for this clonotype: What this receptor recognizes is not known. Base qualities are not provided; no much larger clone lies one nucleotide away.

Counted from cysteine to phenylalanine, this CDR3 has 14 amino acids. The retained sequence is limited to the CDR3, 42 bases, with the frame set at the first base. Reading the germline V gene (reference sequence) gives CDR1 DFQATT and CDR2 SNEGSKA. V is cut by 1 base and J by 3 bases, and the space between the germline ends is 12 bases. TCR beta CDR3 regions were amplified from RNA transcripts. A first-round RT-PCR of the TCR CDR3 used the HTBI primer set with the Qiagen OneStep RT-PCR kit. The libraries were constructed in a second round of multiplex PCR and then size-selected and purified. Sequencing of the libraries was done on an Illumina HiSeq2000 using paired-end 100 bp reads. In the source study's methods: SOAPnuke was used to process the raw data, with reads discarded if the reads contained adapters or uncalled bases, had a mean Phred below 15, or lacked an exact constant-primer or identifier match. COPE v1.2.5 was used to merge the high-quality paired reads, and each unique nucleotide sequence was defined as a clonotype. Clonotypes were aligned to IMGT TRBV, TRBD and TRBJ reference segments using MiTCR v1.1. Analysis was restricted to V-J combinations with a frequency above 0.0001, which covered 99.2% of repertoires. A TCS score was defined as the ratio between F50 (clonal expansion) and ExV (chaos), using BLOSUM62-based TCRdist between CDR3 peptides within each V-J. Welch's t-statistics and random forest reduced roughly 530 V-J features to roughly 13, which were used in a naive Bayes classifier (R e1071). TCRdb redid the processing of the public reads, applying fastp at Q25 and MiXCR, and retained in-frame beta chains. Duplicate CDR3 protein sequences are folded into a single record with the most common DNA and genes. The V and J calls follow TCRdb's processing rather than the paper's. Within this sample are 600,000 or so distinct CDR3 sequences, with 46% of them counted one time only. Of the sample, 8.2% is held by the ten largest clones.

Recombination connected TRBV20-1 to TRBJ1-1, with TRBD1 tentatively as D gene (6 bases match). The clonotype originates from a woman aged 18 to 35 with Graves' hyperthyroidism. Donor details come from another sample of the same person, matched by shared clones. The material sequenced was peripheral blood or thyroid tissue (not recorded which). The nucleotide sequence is TGCAGTGCTAGAGGTTCCAGGGGAGACACTGAAGCTTTCTTT. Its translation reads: CSARGSRGDTEAFF.